Below, 24 T cell receptor beta chains from the same sample are listed, as sequenced in a study of blood T cell repertoires in COVID-19. Assay: immunoSEQ multiplex PCR; the TCRdb copy retains only in-frame clones and omits some. Among about 380,000 clones listed, over 65% were seen once. Sequencing was carried out using peripheral blood. The source is a human donor with acute or convalescent COVID-19. The donor label of this sample is uncertain.

V is TRBV28 and J is TRBJ2-7; 10 bases are shared with TRBD2. CDR1 and CDR2 from the germline V gene are MDHEN and SYDVKM. This CDR3 is 15 amino acids long. After removal of 6 bases from V and 3 bases from J, the junction contained 8 bases not matched to a gene. The CDR3, as DNA: TGTGCCAGCAGCCTCCTCATAGCGGGAGGCTACGAGCAGTACTTC. This gives the protein CASSLLIAGGYEQYF.

This chain connects TRBV6-5 to TRBJ1-1; D is possibly TRBD1 (5 bases). Per the germline V gene, CDR1 is MNHEY and CDR2 is SVGAGI. Trimming removed 6 bases from V and 2 bases from J, with 10 bases in between. The CDR3 runs to 13 residues. CDR3 protein: CASRATVNTEAFF. In nucleotides, the CDR3 is TGTGCCAGCAGAGCGACAGTTAACACTGAAGCTTTCTTT.

The CDR3, as DNA: TGTGCCAGCAGCCGTTTTGGGGCCAACGTCCTGACTTTC. It yields the protein CASSRFGANVLTF. The chain links TRBV7-2 to TRBJ2-6; D gene unclear. This CDR3 has 13 residues. Germline CDR1 and CDR2: SGHTA and FQGNSA. Trimming pared 5 bases from V and 3 bases from J, leaving 5 bases between.

This chain joins TRBV3-1 (or the pseudogene TRBV3-2) and TRBJ2-1; D is uncertain. V was clipped by 4 bases and J by 7 bases, with 17 bases between them. Germline loops: CDR1 LGHDT, CDR2 YNNKEL (reference sequence). CDR3 size: 15 residues. DNA of the CDR3: TGTGCCAGCAGCCTTGGAAGCGCCCCGCGGAATGAGCAGTTCTTC. As protein: CASSLGSAPRNEQFF.

V is TRBV7-7 and J is TRBJ1-4; possible D gene TRBD1, 5 bases. In germline, CDR1 is SSHAT, CDR2 FNYEAQ (reference sequence). The length of the CDR3 is 14 residues. The V and J ends lost 6 bases and 13 bases respectively, with 21 bases between them. The DNA for the CDR3 is TGTGCCAGCAGTTCGACCCCCCGGAGTAGGGGACTGTTTTTT. Its protein product is CASSSTPRSRGLFF.

This clone showed up just once. The chain is built from TRBV28 and TRBJ1-5, with D perhaps matching TRBD1 (6 bases). The CDR3 loop spans 14 amino acids. V was clipped by 6 bases and J by 5 bases, with 14 bases between them. Per the germline V gene, CDR1 is MDHEN and CDR2 is SYDVKM. The CDR3 nucleotides are TGTGCCAGCAGGCACAGGGAAAGGCATCAGCCCCAGCATTTT. It yields the protein CASRHRERHQPQHF. Looking up the rest from reference TRBV28 and TRBJ1-5 gives the full variable domain: DVKVTQSSRYLVKRTGEKVFLECVQDMDHENMFWYRQDPGLGLRLIYFSYDVKMKEKGDIPEGYSVSREKKERFSLILESASTNQTSMYLCASRHRERHQPQHFGDGTRLSIL.

The gene calls are TRBV5-1 and TRBJ2-3, with 8 bases identical to TRBD2. V lost 1 base, J lost 5 bases, and 6 bases stayed unmatched. The CDR3 is 15 amino acids. Germline loops: CDR1 SGHRS, CDR2 YFSETQ. In DNA, the CDR3 is TGCGCCAGCAGCTTGATAGCGGGGTTTCGAGATACGCAGTATTTT. Its protein is CASSLIAGFRDTQYF.

This clone was seen many times. V and J are TRBV7-9 and TRBJ1-2, with D tentatively TRBD1 (6 bases). The CDR3 spans 15 residues. Deletions cut 1 base from V and 5 bases from J, with 14 bases between. The germline CDR1 and CDR2 sequences are SEHNR and FQNEAQ (reference sequence). The CDR3 region is CASSLGGRGEYGYTF. The CDR3 nucleotides read TGTGCCAGCAGCTTAGGTGGCAGGGGAGAGTATGGCTACACCTTC.

Remarks on this clone: One end of the junction does not line up with germline, which may come from a read error. The V and J genes are TRBV30 and TRBJ1-5; D is ambiguous. This CDR3 region has 14 residues. Looked up from germline, CDR1 is GTSNPN and CDR2 is SVGIG (reference sequence). The CDR3 DNA reads TGTGCCGGGAGCCCCCTCGGAGCCACTCAGCCCCAGCATTTT. Amino acid sequence: CAGSPLGATQPQHF. Filled out from reference TRBV30 and TRBJ1-5, the complete variable domain reads SQTIHQWPATLVQPVGSPLSLECTVEGTSNPNLYWYRQAAGRGLQLLFYSVGIGQISSEVPQNLSASRPQDRQFILSSKKLLLSDSGFYLCAGSPLGATQPQHFGDGTRLSIL.

Notes on this clone: Other nucleotide sequences in the sample specify the same CDR3. This chain connects TRBV2 to TRBJ1-5, with D hard to call. Looked up from germline, CDR1 is SNHLY and CDR2 is FYNNEI. The CDR3 has 14 amino acids. The V and J ends lost 4 bases and 0 bases respectively, with 7 bases between them. CDR3 sequence: CASSGQYSNQPQHF. The CDR3 bases are TGTGCCAGCAGTGGCCAGTATAGCAATCAGCCCCAGCATTTT.

The chain recombines TRBV19 with TRBJ2-4, with TRBD1 as a possible D gene (5 bases). CDR1 and CDR2 (germline): LNHDA, SQIVND (reference sequence). The germline V and J ends were trimmed by 5 bases and 5 bases, with 25 bases remaining between them. This CDR3 region has 18 residues. The CDR3 spells CASSYSFGRAPLENIQYF. In DNA, the CDR3 is TGTGCCAGTAGTTATAGTTTTGGCAGGGCGCCTCTCGAAAACATTCAGTACTTC.

V and J are TRBV30 and TRBJ1-2; D unresolved. The V end was cut by 4 bases, the J end by 8 bases, with 11 bases between. CDR1 is GTSNPN, CDR2 SVGIG, per germline (reference sequence). CDR3 length: 11 amino acids. The CDR3: CAWKRGGGYTF. The DNA for the CDR3 is TGTGCCTGGAAACGGGGTGGGGGCTACACCTTC.

This chain uses TRBV5-8 with TRBJ1-1; D may be TRBD1 (5 bases). V shed 6 bases and J shed 4 bases, with 16 bases lying between them. Germline V gene lookup returns CDR1 SGHTS and CDR2 YDEGEE. This CDR3 comprises 14 residues. The CDR3 coding sequence is TGTGCCAGCACCCATGGAGCAGGGCTCACTGAAGCTTTCTTT. The encoded protein is CASTHGAGLTEAFF. The full variable domain, completed using reference TRBV5-8 and TRBJ1-1, is EAGVTQSPTHLIKTRGQQATLRCSPISGHTSVYWYQQALGLGLQFLLWYDEGEERNRGNFPPRFSGRQFPNYSSELNVNALELEDSALYLCASTHGAGLTEAFFGQGTRLTVV.

The rearrangement uses TRBV12-3 or TRBV12-4 and TRBJ2-7; no reliable D call. The CDR3 runs 13 residues. Trimming took off 2 bases at V and 2 bases at J, with 7 bases between the two ends. CDR3 residues: CASSLRGAYEQYF. CDR3 sequence (DNA): TGTGCCAGCAGTTTAAGAGGCGCCTACGAGCAGTACTTC.

The rearrangement links TRBV6-5 to TRBJ2-3; weak D call: TRBD2 (5 bases). The CDR3 is made up of 15 amino acids. The germline CDR1 and CDR2 sequences are MNHEY and SVGAGI. V was shortened by 0 bases and J by 2 bases, with 9 bases between the two germline ends. CDR3 residues: CASSYSGADTDTQYF. In nucleotides, the CDR3 is TGTGCCAGCAGTTACTCTGGAGCGGACACAGATACGCAGTATTTT.

The chain has TRBV7-8 and TRBJ1-5; D unclear. Trimming took off 0 bases at V and 0 bases at J, with 18 bases between the two ends. CDR1 and CDR2 from the germline V gene are SGHVS and FQNEAQ. The CDR3 has 19 amino acids. The CDR3 DNA reads as TGTGCCAGCAGCTTAGCCGCCCCCGTATTAGATTATAGCAATCAGCCCCAGCATTTT. It encodes CASSLAAPVLDYSNQPQHF.

This clone was counted a few times. This specimen includes other DNA sequences encoding the same CDR3. The rearrangement links TRBV18 to TRBJ2-1; tentatively, D is TRBD1 (6 bases). V gave up 6 bases and J gave up 4 bases, with 10 bases separating them. The CDR3 length is 13 residues. CDR1 KGHSH and CDR2 LQKENI come from the germline V gene. Here the CDR3 DNA reads TGTGCCAGCTCCCTCGGACAGTACAATGAGCAGTTCTTC. This gives the protein CASSLGQYNEQFF.

In DNA, the CDR3 is TGTGCCACCAGCAGAGATCAGACTTCAGATACGCAGTATTTT. Translating it yields CATSRDQTSDTQYF. The rearrangement joins TRBV15 to TRBJ2-3; D is unresolved. With 0 bases removed from V and 4 bases from J, the gap between germline ends came to 8 bases. Germline CDR1 and CDR2: LNHNV and YYDKDF (reference sequence). The CDR3 runs to 14 residues.

The chain combines TRBV6-5 with TRBJ2-7; perhaps TRBD2 as D (5 bases). V lost 6 bases and J lost 3, with 15 bases in between. The CDR3 has 14 residues. Germline V gene lookup returns CDR1 MNHEY and CDR2 SVGAGI. The CDR3 sequence is CASRSFTGNYEQYF. CDR3 DNA: TGTGCCAGCAGGTCCTTTACGGGGAACTACGAGCAGTACTTC.

This chain connects TRBV4-2 to TRBJ2-1, with no clear D. The CDR3 runs 15 residues. Germline CDR1 reads LGHNA; CDR2 reads YNFKEQ. Between the trimmed V and J ends, which lost 0 bases and 5 bases, there was a span of 11 bases. CDR3: CASSQERIRDNEQFF. The DNA of the CDR3 is TGTGCCAGCAGCCAAGAGCGGATCCGGGACAATGAGCAGTTCTTC.

This clone has more than one count but fewer than ten. The V call is TRBV7-6, the J call TRBJ2-7; D is uncertain. This CDR3 is 13 amino acids long. Trimming stripped 5 bases from V and 0 bases from J, with 8 bases between. Germline CDR1 and CDR2: SGHVS and FNYEAQ. DNA of the CDR3: TGTGCCAGCAGCCCGGTAAACTCCTACGAGCAGTACTTC. Translated, it gives CASSPVNSYEQYF.

The chain joins TRBV3-1 (or the pseudogene TRBV3-2) to TRBJ2-4; D remains unclear. CDR3 length equals 12 residues. V lost 1 base to trimming and J lost 8 bases, with 6 bases between them. Germline V gives CDR1 LGHDT, CDR2 YNNKEL (reference sequence). CDR3 residues: CASSQGLDIQYF. In nucleotides, the CDR3 is TGTGCCAGCAGCCAAGGCCTAGACATTCAGTACTTC.

The chain links TRBV29-1 to TRBJ1-2, with TRBD1 matching over 11 bases. The CDR3 contains 12 residues. Trimming took 6 bases from V and 7 from J; bases not matched to a gene: 4. CDR1 is SQVTM and CDR2 is ANQGSEA in the germline V gene. CDR3 sequence: CSVGTGGVGYTF. The CDR3 DNA follows: TGCAGCGTAGGGACAGGGGGGGTTGGCTACACCTTC.

There are a few counts of this clone. The V call is TRBV5-1, the J call TRBJ2-3; D may be TRBD2 (6 bases). The germline CDR1 and CDR2 sequences are SGHRS and YFSETQ. V shed 4 bases and J shed 2 bases, with 20 bases lying between them. CDR3 size: 17 residues. CDR3 residues: CASSPRVRGSNTDTQYF. Here the CDR3 DNA reads TGCGCCAGCAGCCCGAGGGTACGGGGGTCTAACACAGATACGCAGTATTTT.